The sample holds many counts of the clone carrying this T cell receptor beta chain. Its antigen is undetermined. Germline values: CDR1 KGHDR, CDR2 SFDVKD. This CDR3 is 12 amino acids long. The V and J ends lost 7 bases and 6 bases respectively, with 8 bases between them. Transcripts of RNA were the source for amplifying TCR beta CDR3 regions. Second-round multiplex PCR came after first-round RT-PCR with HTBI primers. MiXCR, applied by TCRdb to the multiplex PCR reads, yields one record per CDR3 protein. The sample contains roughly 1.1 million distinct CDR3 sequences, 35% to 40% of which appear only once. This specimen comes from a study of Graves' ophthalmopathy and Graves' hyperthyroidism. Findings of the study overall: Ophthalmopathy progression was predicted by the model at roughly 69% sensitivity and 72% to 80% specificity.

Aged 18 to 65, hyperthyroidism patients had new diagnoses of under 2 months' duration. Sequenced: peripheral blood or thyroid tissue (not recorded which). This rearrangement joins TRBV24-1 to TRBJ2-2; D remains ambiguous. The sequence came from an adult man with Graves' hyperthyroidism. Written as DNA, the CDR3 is TGTGCCACCAGCGTACTCGCCGGGGAGCTGTTTTTT. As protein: CATSVLAGELFF.